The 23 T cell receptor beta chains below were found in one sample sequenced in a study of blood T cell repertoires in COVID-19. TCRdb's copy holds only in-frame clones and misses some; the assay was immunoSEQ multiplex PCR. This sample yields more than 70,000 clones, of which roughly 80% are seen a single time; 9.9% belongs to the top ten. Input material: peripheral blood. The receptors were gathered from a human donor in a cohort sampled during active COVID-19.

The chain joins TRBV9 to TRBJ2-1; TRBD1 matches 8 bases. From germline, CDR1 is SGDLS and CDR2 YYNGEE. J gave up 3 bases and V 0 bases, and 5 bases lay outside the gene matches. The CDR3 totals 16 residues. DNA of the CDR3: TGTGCCAGCAGCGTAGAGCCAGGGGGCTTCTACAATGAGCAGTTCTTC. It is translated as CASSVEPGGFYNEQFF.

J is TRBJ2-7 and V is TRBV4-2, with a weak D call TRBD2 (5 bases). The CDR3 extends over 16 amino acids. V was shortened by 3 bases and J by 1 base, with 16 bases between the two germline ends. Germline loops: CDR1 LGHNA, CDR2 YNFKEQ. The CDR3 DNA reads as TGTGCCAGCAGCCAGAGATTAGGAGCGGAGTCCTACGAGCAGTACTTC. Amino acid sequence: CASSQRLGAESYEQYF.

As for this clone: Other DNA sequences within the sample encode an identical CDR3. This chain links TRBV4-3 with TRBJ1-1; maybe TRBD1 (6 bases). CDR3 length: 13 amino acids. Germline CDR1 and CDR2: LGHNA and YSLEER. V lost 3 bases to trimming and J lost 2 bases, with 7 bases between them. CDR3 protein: CASSQDRNTEAFF. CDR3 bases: TGCGCCAGCAGCCAGGACAGAAACACTGAAGCTTTCTTT.

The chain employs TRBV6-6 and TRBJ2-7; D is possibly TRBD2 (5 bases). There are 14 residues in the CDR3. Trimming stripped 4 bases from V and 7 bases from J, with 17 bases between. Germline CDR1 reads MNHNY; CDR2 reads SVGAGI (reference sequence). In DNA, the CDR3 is TGTGCCAGCAGTTCTGGTATTCGGGGAATAGAGCAGTACTTC. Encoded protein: CASSSGIRGIEQYF.

The CDR3: CASSLGTGGRTYNSPLHF. The CDR3 DNA sequence: TGTGCCAGCAGCTTGGGGACAGGGGGCCGGACCTATAATTCACCCCTCCACTTT. J is TRBJ1-6 and V is TRBV5-5; TRBD1 aligns across 11 bases. Germline V lookup: CDR1 SGHKS, CDR2 YYEKEE (reference sequence). J gave up 2 bases and V 0 bases, and 4 bases lay outside the gene matches. The CDR3 has 18 amino acids.

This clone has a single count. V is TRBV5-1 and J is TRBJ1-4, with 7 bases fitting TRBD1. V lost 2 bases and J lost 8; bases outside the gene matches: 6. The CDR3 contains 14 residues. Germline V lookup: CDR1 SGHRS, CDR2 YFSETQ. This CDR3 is CASSFTGVDEKLFF. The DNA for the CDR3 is TGCGCCAGCAGCTTTACAGGGGTCGACGAAAAACTGTTTTTT.

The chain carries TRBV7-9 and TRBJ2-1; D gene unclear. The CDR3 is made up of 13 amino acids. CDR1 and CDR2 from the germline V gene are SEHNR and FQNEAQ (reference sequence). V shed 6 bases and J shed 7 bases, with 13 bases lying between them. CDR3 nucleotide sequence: TGTGCCAGCAGGATCCTACGCGGAAATGAGCAGTTCTTC. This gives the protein CASRILRGNEQFF.

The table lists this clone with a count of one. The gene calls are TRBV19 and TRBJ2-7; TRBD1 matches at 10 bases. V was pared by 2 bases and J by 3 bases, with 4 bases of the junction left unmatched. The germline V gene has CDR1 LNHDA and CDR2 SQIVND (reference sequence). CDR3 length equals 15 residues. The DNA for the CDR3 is TGTGCCAGTAGTATACCAGGACAGGGGGTCTACGAGCAGTACTTC. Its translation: CASSIPGQGVYEQYF.

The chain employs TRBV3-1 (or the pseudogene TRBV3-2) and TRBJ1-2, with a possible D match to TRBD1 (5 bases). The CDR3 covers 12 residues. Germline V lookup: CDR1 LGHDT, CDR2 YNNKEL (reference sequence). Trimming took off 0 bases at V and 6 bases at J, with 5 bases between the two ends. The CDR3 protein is CASSQDRDGYTF. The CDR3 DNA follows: TGTGCCAGCAGCCAAGACAGGGATGGCTACACCTTC.

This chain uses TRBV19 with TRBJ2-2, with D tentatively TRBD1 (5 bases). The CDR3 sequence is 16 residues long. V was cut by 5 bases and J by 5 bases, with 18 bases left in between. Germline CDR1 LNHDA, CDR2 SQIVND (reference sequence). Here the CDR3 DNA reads TGTGCCAGTAGTCCCCGAGAGGACATGCTAACCGGGGAGCTGTTTTTT. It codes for CASSPREDMLTGELFF.

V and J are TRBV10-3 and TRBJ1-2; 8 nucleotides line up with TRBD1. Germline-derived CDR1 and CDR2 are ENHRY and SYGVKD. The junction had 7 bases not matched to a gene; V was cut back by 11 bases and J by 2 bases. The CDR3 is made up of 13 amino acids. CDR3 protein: CASGQGQNYGYTF. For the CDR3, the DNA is TGTGCCTCTGGACAGGGACAAAACTATGGCTACACCTTC.

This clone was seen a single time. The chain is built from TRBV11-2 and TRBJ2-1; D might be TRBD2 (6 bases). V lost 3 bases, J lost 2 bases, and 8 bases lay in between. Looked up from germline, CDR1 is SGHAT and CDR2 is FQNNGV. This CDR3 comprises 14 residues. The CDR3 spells CASSLTRTYNEQFF. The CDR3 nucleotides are TGTGCCAGCAGCTTGACTAGAACCTACAATGAGCAGTTCTTC.

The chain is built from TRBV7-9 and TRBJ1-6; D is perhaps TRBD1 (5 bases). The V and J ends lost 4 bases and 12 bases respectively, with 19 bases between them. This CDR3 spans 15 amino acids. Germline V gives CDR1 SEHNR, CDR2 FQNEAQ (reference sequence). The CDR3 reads CASSSSGQGWGPLHF. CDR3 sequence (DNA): TGTGCCAGCAGCTCGTCCGGCCAGGGTTGGGGACCCCTCCACTTT.

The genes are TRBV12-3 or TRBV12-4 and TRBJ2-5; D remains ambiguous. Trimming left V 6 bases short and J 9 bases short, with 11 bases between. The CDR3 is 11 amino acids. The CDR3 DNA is TGTGCCAGCAGCCTTACTGGAGCCCAGTACTTC. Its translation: CASSLTGAQYF.

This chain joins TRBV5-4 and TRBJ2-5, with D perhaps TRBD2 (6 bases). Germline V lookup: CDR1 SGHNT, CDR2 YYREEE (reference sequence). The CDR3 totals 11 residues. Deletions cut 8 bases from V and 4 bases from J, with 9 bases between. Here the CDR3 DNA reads TGTGCCAGTCAGGGAGGAGAGACCCAGTACTTC. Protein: CASQGGETQYF.

The CDR3 bases are TGTGCCAGCAGTGAACTGGAGAGTAACTATGGCTACACCTTC. This translates into CASSELESNYGYTF. The V call is TRBV2, the J call TRBJ1-2, with no clear D. In germline, CDR1 is SNHLY, CDR2 FYNNEI. The CDR3 runs 14 residues. Trimming removed 2 bases at V and 1 base at J, with 8 bases between. Based on the CDR3 plus reference TRBV2 and TRBJ1-2, the full variable domain is EPEVTQTPSHQVTQMGQEVILRCVPISNHLYFYWYRQILGQKVEFLVSFYNNEISEKSEIFDDQFSVERPDGSNFTLKIRSTKLEDSAMYFCASSELESNYGYTFGSGTRLTVV.

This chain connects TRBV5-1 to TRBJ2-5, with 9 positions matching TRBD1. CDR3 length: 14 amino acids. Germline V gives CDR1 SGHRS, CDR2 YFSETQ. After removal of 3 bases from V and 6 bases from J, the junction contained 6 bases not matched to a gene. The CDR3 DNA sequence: TGCGCCAGCAGCTCGACAGGGGGGAGACAGACCCAGTACTTC. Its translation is CASSSTGGRQTQYF.

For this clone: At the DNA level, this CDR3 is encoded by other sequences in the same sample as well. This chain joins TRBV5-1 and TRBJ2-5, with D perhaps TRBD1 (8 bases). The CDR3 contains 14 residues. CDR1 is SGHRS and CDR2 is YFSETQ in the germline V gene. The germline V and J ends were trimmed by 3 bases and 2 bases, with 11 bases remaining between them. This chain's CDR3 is CASSSQGGQETQYF. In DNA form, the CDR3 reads TGCGCCAGCAGCTCACAGGGGGGGCAAGAGACCCAGTACTTC.

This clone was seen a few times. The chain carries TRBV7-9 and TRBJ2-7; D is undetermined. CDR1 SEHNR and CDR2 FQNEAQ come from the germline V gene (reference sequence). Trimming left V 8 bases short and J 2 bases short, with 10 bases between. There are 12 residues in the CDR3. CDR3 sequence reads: CASAAGAYEQYF. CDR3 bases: TGTGCCAGCGCCGCCGGAGCCTACGAGCAGTACTTC.

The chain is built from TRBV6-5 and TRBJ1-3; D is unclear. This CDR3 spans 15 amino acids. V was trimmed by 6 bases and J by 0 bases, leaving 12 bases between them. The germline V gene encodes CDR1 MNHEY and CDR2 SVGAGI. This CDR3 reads CASRYHSSSGNTIYF. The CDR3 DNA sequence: TGTGCCAGCAGATATCACTCGTCCTCTGGAAACACCATATATTTT.

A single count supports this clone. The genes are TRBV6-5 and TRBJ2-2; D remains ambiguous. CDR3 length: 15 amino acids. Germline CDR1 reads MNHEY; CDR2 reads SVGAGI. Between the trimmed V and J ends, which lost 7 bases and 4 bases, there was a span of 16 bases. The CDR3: CASTAATRPTGELFF. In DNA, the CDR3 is TGTGCCAGCACTGCGGCAACCCGGCCCACCGGGGAGCTGTTTTTT.

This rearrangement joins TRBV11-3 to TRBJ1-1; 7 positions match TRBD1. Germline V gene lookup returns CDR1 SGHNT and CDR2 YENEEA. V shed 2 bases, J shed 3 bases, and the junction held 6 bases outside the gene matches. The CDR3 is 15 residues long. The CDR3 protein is CASSLQGVRDTEAFF. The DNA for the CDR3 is TGTGCCAGCAGCTTACAGGGGGTAAGGGACACTGAAGCTTTCTTT. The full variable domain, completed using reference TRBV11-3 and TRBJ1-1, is EAGVVQSPRYKIIEKKQPVAFWCNPISGHNTLYWYLQNLGQGPELLIRYENEEAVDDSQLPKDRFSAERLKGVDSTLKIQPAELGDSAVYLCASSLQGVRDTEAFFGQGTRLTVV.

The CDR3 reads CASSFSGGDDTQYF. CDR3 sequence (DNA): TGCGCCAGCAGCTTTAGCGGGGGGGACGATACGCAGTATTTT. This rearrangement joins TRBV5-1 to TRBJ2-3; 11 bases fit TRBD2. J gave up 6 bases and V 2 bases, and 2 bases lay outside the gene matches. Germline CDR1 is SGHRS and CDR2 is YFSETQ. The CDR3 has 14 residues.